This T cell receptor (beta chain) was found in a study of T cell repertoires in cytomegalovirus infection. The overall study: From public TCR beta signatures came an indication of both CMV infection and matching HLA type. Whole-study results and caveats: CMV-specific TCR beta clonotypes restricted by HLA-C were the ones dominating the ex vivo response.

At least ten counts were recorded for this clonotype. What it binds is unknown. TCRdb used MiXCR to reprocess the reads, holding one entry per CDR3 protein. Of around 530,000 distinct CDR3 sequences detected, 26% appear once; the ten largest clones hold roughly 13%. The CDR3 spans 15 residues. The germline V gene encodes CDR1 SGHTA and CDR2 FQGNSA. Trimming removed 5 bases from V and 6 bases from J; junction bases left unmatched: 10. Material: PBMCs. The chain recombines TRBV7-2 with TRBJ1-2, with 9 bases aligning to TRBD1. The TCR originated in a human donor in good health (CMV status not recorded). Some clones in this sample may be carry-over from other donors' samples. The CDR3, as DNA: TGTGCCAGCAGCCCGAGACGGACAGGGGAGAATGGCTACACCTTC. It codes for CASSPRRTGENGYTF.